The TCR beta chain described here comes from a study of PD-1 blockade in classical Hodgkin lymphoma (TCRdb year 2020). Background on the whole study: Nivolumab dosing was 3 mg/kg intravenously every 2 weeks, continuing until either disease progression or unacceptable toxicity. A peripheral blood immune signature of response to PD-1 blockade in classical Hodgkin lymphoma was defined using TCR beta sequencing and CyTOF.

Genomic DNA was extracted with the Qiagen DNeasy kit from unsorted PBMCs and from negatively selected CD4+ and CD8+ fractions. TCR beta CDR3 regions were subjected to amplification by immunoSEQ multiplex PCR with primers that anneal to V and J segments. Amplification bias was minimized using a synthetic immune receptor repertoire, and residual bias was removed computationally after sequencing. On the study's bioinformatics: Repertoire diversity was quantified as the Shannon entropy index using custom Python scripts. The unsorted, CD4+ and CD8+ repertoires were each analyzed separately, with the exception of combined analyses, where CD4+ and CD8+ sequences were merged in silico. A clone counted as expanded when the clone's frequency after treatment rose at least 2-fold relative to C1D1, and clones undetected at baseline were given a pseudocount of 0.5. Singleton clones were defined as clones with 0 or 1 copy at C1D1, and non-singleton clones were defined as clones with 2 or more copies. Clones expanded in unsorted samples were annotated as CD4+, CD8+ or unknown by matching protein sequences in sorted samples from the same patient. Wilcoxon tests on paired samples were used to test diversity changes from C1D1 to C4D1. Entries here come from immuneACCESS through TCRdb and include only in-frame sequences with V and J called. Some clones fail to appear in such tables; in the studies checked, an unresolved V gene covers under half of the shortfall, and the cause of the remainder is unknown. V and J calls and clone size are as listed in that table; D and trimming were resolved from the DNA. The sample table records approximately 44,000 clones; around 69% of these occur just once. Over 2.5% of the sample lies in the top ten.

The investigation overall reported the following: CD4+ but not CD8+ TCR diversity rose significantly by C4D1 (p=0.0027 vs p=0.16), most apparent in complete responders (p=0.02). The study covered only a single clinical trial cohort, and the causes of the repertoire differences, possibly disease activity or prior therapy, were still not defined. Lower diversity was observed in patients in whom nivolumab was started less than 1 year after ASCT, and these patients were excluded from later analyses so that confounding by immune reconstitution would be avoided. Baseline TCR diversity was reported as lower in newly diagnosed patients than in healthy donors, and lower still in relapsed/refractory patients. Among trial patients, those achieving complete response had baseline diversity similar to that of newly diagnosed patients, while diversity was significantly lower in partial responders and progressors.

The CDR3 runs 12 residues from the cysteine to the phenylalanine. CDR3 DNA is the only sequence kept; it has 36 bases, read in frame from the first base. From a lookup of the germline V gene (reference sequence), CDR1 and CDR2 are MNHEY and SMNVEV. Germline trimming amounts to 2 bases on V and 13 bases on J, with 7 as the count of junction bases outside the gene matches. To note about this clone: The clone's antigen remains unknown. Per-base qualities were not stored, and no clone one base away is much larger.

Interpreted using the paper, the time point label stands for: cycle 4 day 1 (C4D1), after less than seven weeks of nivolumab. Every trial patient had relapsed after autologous stem cell transplantation, and cohorts A, B and C differed in prior brentuximab vedotin exposure. The trial cohort included 50 to 60 patients with relapsed/refractory classical Hodgkin lymphoma, and each patient had a best overall response of complete response, partial response or progressive disease. Trial patients were treated with single-agent nivolumab in the multi-cohort phase II CheckMate 205 trial. An independent review committee assessed best overall response by applying the 2007 International Working Group response criteria. Trial PBMCs were obtained immediately prior to nivolumab initiation (C1D1) and on therapy at cycle 2 day 1 and cycle 4 day 1. Peripheral blood was collected in 8 mL Vacutainer Cell Preparation Tubes, from which PBMCs were isolated by centrifugation and then cryopreserved.

The source was peripheral blood mononuclear cells (PBMCs), collected before the fourth cycle of nivolumab. This receptor was taken from a human donor with classical Hodgkin lymphoma. The V and J genes are TRBV27 and TRBJ1-2; 7 nucleotides in the junction match TRBD1. The nucleotide sequence is TGTGCCAGCAGTTTAAGGACAGGTCCTGTCACCTTC. This encodes CASSLRTGPVTF.